The text below deals with one T cell receptor (beta chain). The data were taken from a study of blood T cell repertoires in COVID-19. The CDR3 consists of 17 residues. Germline values: CDR1 SGHTA, CDR2 FQGNSA. Trimming at V came to 4 bases and at J to 1 base, leaving 7 bases not matched to a gene. Original handling: Quantification of nucleated cells was approximated via reference gene primer amplification. The data were produced by immunoSEQ multiplex PCR, yet TCRdb's version contains in-frame clones alone and is incomplete. The V and J calls and clone size come from that table; D and trimming were worked out from the DNA. The data hold approximately 97,000 clones, with 84% observed a single time.

The chain employs TRBV7-2 and TRBJ2-7; TRBD2 aligns across 13 bases. Sequenced: peripheral blood. The source of this sequence is a human donor in a cohort sampled during active COVID-19. CDR3 bases: TGTGCCAGCAGCTCCCCCTGGACTAGCGGGAGTTCCTACGAGCAGTACTTC. This translates into CASSSPWTSGSSYEQYF.